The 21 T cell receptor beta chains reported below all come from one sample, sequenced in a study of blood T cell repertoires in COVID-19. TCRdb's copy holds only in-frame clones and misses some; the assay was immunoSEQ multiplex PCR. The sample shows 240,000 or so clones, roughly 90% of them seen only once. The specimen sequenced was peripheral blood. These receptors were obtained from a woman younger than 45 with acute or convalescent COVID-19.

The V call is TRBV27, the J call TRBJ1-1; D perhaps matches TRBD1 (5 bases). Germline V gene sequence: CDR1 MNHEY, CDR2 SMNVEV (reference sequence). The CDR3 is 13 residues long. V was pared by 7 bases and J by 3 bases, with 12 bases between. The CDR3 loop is CASTGRADTEAFF. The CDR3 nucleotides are TGTGCCAGCACCGGCAGGGCGGACACTGAAGCTTTCTTT.

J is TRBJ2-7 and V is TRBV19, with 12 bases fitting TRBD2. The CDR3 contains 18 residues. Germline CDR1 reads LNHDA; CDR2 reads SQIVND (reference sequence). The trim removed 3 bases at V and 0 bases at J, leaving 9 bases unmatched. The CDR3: CASSIFLAGGQSSYEQYF. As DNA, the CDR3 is TGTGCCAGTAGTATTTTTCTAGCGGGAGGGCAGAGCTCCTACGAGCAGTACTTC.

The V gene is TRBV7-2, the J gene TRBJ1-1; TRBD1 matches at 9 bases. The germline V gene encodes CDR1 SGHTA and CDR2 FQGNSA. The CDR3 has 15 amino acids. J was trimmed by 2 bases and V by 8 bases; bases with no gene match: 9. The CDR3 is CASRPTGGGNTEAFF. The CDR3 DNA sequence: TGTGCCAGCCGTCCTACAGGGGGCGGAAACACTGAAGCTTTCTTT.

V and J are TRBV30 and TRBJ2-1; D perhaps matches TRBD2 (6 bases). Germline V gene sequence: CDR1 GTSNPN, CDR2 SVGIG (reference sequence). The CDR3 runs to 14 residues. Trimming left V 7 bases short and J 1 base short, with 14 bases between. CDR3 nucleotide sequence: TGTGCCTCCACTGGGCTAGCGTCCTACAATGAGCAGTTCTTC. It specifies CASTGLASYNEQFF.

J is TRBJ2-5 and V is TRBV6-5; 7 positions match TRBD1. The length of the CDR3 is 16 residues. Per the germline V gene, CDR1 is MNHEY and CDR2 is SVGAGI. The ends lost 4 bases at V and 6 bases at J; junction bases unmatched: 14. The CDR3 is CASSSQRTGSLQTQYF. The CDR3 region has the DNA TGTGCCAGCAGTTCCCAGAGGACAGGATCCCTTCAGACCCAGTACTTC.

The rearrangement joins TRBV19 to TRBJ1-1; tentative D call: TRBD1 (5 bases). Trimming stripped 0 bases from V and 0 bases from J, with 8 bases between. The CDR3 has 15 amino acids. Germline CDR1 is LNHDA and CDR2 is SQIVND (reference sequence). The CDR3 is CASSIEGGVNTEAFF. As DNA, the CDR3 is TGTGCCAGTAGTATAGAAGGAGGGGTGAACACTGAAGCTTTCTTT.

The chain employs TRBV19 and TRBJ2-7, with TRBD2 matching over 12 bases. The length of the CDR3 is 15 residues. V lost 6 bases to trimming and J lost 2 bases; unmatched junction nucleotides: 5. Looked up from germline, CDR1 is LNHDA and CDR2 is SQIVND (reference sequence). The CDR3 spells CASRPLAGGTYEQYF. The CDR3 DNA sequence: TGTGCCAGTAGACCTCTAGCGGGAGGGACCTACGAGCAGTACTTC.

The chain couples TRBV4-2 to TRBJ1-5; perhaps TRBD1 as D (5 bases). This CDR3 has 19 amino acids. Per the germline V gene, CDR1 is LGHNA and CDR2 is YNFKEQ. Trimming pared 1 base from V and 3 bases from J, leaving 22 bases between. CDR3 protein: CASSQGWGVHFKDNQPQHF. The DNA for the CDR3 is TGTGCCAGCAGCCAAGGGTGGGGCGTACACTTCAAGGACAATCAGCCCCAGCATTTT.

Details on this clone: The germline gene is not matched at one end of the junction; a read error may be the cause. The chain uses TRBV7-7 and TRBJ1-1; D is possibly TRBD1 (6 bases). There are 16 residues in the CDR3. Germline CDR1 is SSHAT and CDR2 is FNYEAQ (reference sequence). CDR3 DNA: TGTGCTAGCAGCGGGCACGCCACAGGGTTGAACACTGAAGCTTTCTTT. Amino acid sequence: CASSGHATGLNTEAFF.

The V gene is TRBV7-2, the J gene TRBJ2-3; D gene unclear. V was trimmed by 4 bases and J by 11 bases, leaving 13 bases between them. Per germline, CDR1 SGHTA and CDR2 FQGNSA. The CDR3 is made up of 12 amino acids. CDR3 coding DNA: TGTGCCAGCAGCTACAGCCATACTGAGCAGTATTTT. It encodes CASSYSHTEQYF.

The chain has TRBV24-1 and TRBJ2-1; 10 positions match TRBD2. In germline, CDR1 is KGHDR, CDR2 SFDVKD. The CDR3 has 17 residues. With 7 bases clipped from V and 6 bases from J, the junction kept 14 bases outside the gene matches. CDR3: CATSAVGGLADSNEQFF. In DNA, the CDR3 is TGTGCCACCAGCGCGGTCGGCGGACTAGCGGACTCCAATGAGCAGTTCTTC.

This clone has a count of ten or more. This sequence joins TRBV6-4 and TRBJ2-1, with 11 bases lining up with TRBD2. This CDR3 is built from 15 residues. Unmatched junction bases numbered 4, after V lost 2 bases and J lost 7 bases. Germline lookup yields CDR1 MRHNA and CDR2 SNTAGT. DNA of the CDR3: TGTGCCAGCAGTGACGTGACTAGCGGGATTAATGAGCAGTTCTTC. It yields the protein CASSDVTSGINEQFF.

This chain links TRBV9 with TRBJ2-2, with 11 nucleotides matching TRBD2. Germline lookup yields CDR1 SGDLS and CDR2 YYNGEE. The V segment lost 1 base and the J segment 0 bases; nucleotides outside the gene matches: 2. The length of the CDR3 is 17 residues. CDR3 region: CASSVLAGGPNTGELFF. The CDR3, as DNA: TGTGCCAGCAGCGTACTAGCGGGAGGCCCGAACACCGGGGAGCTGTTTTTT. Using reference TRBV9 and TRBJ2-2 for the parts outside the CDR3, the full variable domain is DSGVTQTPKHLITATGQRVTLRCSPRSGDLSVYWYQQSLDQGLQFLIQYYNGEERAKGNILERFSAQQFPDLHSELNLSSLELGDSALYFCASSVLAGGPNTGELFFGEGSRLTVL.

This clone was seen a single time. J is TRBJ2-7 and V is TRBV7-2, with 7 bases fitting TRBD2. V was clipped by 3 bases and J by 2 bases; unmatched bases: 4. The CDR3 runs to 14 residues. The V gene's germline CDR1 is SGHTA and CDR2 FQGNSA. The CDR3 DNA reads TGTGCCAGCAGCTTTTGGGGGAGGGCCTACGAGCAGTACTTC. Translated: CASSFWGRAYEQYF.

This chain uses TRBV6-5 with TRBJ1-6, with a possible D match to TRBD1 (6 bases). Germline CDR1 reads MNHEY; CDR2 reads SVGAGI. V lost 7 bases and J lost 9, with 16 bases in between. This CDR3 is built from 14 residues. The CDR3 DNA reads TGTGCCAGCACCCTAACAGGGTTCGGTTCACCCCTCCACTTT. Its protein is CASTLTGFGSPLHF.

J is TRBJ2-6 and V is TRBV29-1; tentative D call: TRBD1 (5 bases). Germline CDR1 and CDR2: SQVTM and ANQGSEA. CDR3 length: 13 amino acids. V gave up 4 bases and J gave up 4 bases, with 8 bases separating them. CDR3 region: CSVGRAGANVLTF. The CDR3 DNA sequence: TGCAGCGTTGGCAGGGCCGGGGCCAACGTCCTGACTTTC.

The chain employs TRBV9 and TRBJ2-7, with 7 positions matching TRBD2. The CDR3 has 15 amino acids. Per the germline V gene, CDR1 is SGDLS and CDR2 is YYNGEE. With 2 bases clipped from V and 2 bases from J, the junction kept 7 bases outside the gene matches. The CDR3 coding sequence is TGTGCCAGCAGCGTGGGAACCGGGACTACCTACGAGCAGTACTTC. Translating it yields CASSVGTGTTYEQYF.

The CDR3 DNA reads TGTGCCAGCTCACCCTCGGGACAGGGTGGCGTGTTTGGCTACACCTTC. It translates to CASSPSGQGGVFGYTF. The V and J genes are TRBV18 and TRBJ1-2, with 9 bases identical to TRBD1. The length of the CDR3 is 16 residues. Germline V CDR1 and CDR2: KGHSH, LQKENI. V dropped 3 bases and J dropped 7; count of bases not matched to a gene: 12.

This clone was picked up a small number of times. In DNA form, the CDR3 reads TGTGCTAGTGGTTTGCCGGGGGGATCCTACGAGCAGTACTTC. The encoded protein is CASGLPGGSYEQYF. The chain employs TRBV12-5 and TRBJ2-7, with 7 positions matching TRBD2. The J segment lost 1 base and the V segment lost 2 bases, leaving 2 bases of the junction unmatched. CDR1 and CDR2 from the germline V gene are LGHNT and FRNRAP. The CDR3 has 14 residues.

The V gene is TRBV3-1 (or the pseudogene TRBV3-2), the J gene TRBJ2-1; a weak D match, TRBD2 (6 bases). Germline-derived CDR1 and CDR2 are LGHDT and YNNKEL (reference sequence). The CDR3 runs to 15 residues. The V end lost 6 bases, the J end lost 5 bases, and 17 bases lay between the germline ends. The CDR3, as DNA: TGTGCCAGCAGGCGGGACCCCCGAGCACACAATGAGCAGTTCTTC. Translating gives CASRRDPRAHNEQFF.

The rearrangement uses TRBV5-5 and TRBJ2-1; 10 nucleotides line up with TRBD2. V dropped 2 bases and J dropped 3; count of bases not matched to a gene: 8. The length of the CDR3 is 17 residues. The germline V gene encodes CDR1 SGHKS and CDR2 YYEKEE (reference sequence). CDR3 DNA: TGTGCCAGCAGCTTTACGGTGACTAGCGGGTACTACAATGAGCAGTTCTTC. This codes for CASSFTVTSGYYNEQFF. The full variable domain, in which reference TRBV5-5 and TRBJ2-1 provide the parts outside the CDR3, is DAGVTQSPTHLIKTRGQQVTLRCSPISGHKSVSWYQQVLGQGPQFIFQYYEKEERGRGNFPDRFSARQFPNYSSELNVNALLLGDSALYLCASSFTVTSGYYNEQFFGPGTRLTVL.